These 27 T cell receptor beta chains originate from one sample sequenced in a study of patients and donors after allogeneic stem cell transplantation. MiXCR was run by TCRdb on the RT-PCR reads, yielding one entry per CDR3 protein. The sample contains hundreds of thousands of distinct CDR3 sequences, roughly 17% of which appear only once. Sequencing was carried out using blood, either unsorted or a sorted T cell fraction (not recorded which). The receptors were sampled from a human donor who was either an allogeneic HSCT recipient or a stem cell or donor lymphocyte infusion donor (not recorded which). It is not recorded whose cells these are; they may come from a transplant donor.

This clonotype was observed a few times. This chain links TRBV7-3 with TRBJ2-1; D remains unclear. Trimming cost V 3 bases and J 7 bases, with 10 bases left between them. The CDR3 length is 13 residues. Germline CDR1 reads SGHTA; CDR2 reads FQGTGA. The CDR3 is CASSFQPTNEQFF. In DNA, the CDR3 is TGTGCCAGCAGCTTTCAGCCGACGAATGAGCAGTTCTTC. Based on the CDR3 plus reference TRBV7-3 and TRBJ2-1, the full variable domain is GAGVSQTPSNKVTEKGKYVELRCDPISGHTALYWYRQSLGQGPEFLIYFQGTGAADDSGLPNDRFFAVRPEGSVSTLKIQRTERGDSAVYLCASSFQPTNEQFFGPGTRLTVL.

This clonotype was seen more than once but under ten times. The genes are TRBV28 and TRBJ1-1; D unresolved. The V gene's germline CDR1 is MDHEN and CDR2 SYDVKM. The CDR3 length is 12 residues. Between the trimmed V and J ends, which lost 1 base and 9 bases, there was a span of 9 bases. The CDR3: CASSLYGEQAFF. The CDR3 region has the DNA TGTGCCAGCAGTTTATACGGGGAGCAAGCTTTCTTT.

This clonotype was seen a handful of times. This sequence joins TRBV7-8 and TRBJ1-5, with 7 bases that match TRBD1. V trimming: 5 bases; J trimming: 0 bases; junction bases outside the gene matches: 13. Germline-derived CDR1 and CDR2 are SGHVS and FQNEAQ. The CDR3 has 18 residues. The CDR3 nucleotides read TGTGCCAGCAGCCCCCGGGGAAGGGGGCATAATAGCAATCAGCCCCAGCATTTT. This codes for CASSPRGRGHNSNQPQHF.

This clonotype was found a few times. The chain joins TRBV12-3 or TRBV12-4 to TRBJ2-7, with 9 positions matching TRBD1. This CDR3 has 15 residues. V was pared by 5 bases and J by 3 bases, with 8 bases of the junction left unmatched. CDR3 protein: CASSDAGTGIYEQYF. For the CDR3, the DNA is TGTGCCAGCAGTGACGCCGGGACAGGGATCTACGAGCAGTACTTC.

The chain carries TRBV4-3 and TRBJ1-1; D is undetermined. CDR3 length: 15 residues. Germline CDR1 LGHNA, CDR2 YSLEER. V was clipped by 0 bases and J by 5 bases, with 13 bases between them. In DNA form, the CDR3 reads TGCGCCAGCAGCCAAGACAGCTATGGAGGGACTGAAGCTTTCTTT. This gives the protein CASSQDSYGGTEAFF.

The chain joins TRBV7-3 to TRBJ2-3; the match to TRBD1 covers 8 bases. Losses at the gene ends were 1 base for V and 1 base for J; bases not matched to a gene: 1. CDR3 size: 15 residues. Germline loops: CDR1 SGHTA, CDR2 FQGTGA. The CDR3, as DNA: TGTGCCAGCAGCTTAATGGGACAGGGCACAGATACGCAGTATTTT. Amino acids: CASSLMGQGTDTQYF.

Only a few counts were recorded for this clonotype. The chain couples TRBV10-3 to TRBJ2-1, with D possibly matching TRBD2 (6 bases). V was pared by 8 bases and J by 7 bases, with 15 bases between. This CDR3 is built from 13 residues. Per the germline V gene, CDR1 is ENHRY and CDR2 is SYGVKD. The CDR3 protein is CAIGGTGGNEQFF. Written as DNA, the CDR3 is TGTGCCATCGGGGGGACTGGGGGGAATGAGCAGTTCTTC.

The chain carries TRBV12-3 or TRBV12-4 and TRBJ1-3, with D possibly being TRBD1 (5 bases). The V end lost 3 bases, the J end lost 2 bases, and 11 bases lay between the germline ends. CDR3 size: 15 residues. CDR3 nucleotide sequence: TGTGCCAGCAGTTTGACAGTCCAGGCTGGAAACACCATATATTTT. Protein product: CASSLTVQAGNTIYF.

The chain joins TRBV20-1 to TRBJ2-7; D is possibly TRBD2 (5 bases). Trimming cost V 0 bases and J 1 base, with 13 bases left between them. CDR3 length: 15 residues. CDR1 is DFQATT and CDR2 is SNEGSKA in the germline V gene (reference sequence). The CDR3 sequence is CSARELRGLSYEQYF. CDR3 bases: TGCAGTGCTAGAGAGCTCAGAGGACTTTCCTACGAGCAGTACTTC.

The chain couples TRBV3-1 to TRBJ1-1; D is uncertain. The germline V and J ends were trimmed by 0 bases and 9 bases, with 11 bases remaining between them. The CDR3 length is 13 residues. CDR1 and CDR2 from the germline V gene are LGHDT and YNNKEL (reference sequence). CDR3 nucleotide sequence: TGTGCCAGCAGCCAAGAGGAGGGTCGCCAAGCTTTCTTT. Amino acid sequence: CASSQEEGRQAFF.

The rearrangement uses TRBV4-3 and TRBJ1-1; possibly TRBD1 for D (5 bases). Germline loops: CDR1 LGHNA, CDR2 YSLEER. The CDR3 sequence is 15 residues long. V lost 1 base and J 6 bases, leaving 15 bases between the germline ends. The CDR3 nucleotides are TGCGCCAGCAGCCAAGGTGATGGGGGAGTGGCTGAAGCTTTCTTT. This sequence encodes CASSQGDGGVAEAFF.

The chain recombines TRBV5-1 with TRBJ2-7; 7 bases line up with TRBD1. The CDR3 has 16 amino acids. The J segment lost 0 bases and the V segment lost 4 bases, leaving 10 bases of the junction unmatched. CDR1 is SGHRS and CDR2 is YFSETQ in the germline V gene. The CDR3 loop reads CASSPTTGQFSYEQYF. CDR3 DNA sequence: TGCGCCAGCAGCCCGACAACGGGACAGTTCTCCTACGAGCAGTACTTC.

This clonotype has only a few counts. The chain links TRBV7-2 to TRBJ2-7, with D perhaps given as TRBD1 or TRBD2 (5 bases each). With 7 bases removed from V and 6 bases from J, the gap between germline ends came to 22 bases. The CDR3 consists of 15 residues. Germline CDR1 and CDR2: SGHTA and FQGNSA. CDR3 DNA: TGTGCCAGCACCGACGGGTCAAGACGAGGGGTCGAGCAGTACTTC. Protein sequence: CASTDGSRRGVEQYF.

The CDR3: CASSHGTRGTLNEKLFF. The CDR3 region has the DNA TGTGCCAGCAGTCACGGGACAAGGGGAACTCTTAATGAAAAACTGTTTTTT. This chain uses TRBV6-1 with TRBJ1-4; a possible D gene is TRBD1 (6 bases). CDR1 is MNHNS, CDR2 SASEGT, per germline. The CDR3 has 17 residues. V lost 5 bases to trimming and J lost 4 bases, with 20 bases between them.

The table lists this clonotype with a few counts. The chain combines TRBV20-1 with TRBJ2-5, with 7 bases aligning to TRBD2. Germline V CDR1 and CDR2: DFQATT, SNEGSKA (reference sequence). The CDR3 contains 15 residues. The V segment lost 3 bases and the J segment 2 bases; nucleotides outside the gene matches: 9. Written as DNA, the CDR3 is TGCAGTGCTAGGGAACCTAGCGGATTACAAGAGACCCAGTACTTC. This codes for CSAREPSGLQETQYF.

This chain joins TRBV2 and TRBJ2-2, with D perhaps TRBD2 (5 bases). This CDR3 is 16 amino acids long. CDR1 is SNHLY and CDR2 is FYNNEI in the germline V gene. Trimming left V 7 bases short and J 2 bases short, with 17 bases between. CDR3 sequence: CASTRAGPRNTGELFF. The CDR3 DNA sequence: TGTGCCAGCACCCGGGCGGGTCCTAGAAACACCGGGGAGCTGTTTTTT.

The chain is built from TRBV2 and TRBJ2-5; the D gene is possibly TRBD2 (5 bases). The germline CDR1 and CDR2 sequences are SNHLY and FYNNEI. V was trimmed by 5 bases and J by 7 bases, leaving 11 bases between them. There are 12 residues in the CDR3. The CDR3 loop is CASSPYRGTQYF. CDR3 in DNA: TGTGCCAGCAGTCCATACCGGGGGACCCAGTACTTC.

DNA for the CDR3: TGTGCCAGCAGCCAAGTCGGGATGCAGTTCTTC. This translates into CASSQVGMQFF. This chain links TRBV4-2 with TRBJ2-1; possible D gene TRBD2, 5 bases. Germline CDR1 and CDR2: LGHNA and YNFKEQ. The CDR3 spans 11 residues. Trimming removed 1 base from V and 12 bases from J, with 7 bases in between.

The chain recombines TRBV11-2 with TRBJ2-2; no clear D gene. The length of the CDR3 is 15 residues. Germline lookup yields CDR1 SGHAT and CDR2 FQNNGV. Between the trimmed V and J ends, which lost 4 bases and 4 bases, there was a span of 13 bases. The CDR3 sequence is CASSSGGSPTGELFF. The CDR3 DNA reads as TGTGCCAGCAGCTCCGGCGGCAGCCCCACCGGGGAGCTGTTTTTT. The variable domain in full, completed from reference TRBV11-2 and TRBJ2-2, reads EAGVAQSPRYKIIEKRQSVAFWCNPISGHATLYWYQQILGQGPKLLIQFQNNGVVDDSQLPKDRFSAERLKGVDSTLKIQPAKLEDSAVYLCASSSGGSPTGELFFGEGSRLTVL.

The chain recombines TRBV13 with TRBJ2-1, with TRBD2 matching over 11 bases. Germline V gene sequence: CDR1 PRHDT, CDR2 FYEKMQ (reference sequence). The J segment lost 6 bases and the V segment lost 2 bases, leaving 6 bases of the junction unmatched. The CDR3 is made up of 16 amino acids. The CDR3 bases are TGTGCCAGCAGCTTACCGACTAGCGGGGTGGGCAATGAGCAGTTCTTC. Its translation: CASSLPTSGVGNEQFF.

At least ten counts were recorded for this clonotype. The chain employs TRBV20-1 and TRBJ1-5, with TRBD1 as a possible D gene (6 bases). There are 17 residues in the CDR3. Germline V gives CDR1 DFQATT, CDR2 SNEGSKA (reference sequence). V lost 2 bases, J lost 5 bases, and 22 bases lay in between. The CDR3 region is CSARLDPMDRAYQPQHF. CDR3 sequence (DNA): TGCAGTGCTAGATTGGATCCTATGGACAGAGCATATCAGCCCCAGCATTTT.

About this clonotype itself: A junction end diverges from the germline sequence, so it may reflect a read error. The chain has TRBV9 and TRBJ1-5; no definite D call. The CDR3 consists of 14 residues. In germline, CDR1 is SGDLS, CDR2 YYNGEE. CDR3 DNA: TGTCCCAGCAGCGTAGGCCGGGCGGATCAGCCCCAGCATTTT. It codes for CPSSVGRADQPQHF.

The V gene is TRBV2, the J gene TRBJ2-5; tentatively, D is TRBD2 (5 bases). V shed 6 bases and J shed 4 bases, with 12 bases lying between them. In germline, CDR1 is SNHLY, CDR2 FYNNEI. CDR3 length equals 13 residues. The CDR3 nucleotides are TGTGCCAGCAGAGTGCGAAGCGGAGAGACCCAGTACTTC. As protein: CASRVRSGETQYF.

CDR3 protein: CASSEGQGQTYEQYF. DNA of the CDR3: TGCGCCAGCAGCGAGGGACAGGGGCAAACCTACGAGCAGTACTTC. V and J are TRBV5-1 and TRBJ2-7; TRBD1 aligns across 10 bases. Germline V CDR1 and CDR2: SGHRS, YFSETQ. The CDR3 sequence is 15 residues long. The junction had 6 bases not matched to a gene; V was cut back by 4 bases and J by 2 bases.

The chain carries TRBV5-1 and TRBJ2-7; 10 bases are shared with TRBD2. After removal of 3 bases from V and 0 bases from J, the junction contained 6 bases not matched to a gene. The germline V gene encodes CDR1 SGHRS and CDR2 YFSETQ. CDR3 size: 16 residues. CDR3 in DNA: TGCGCCAGCAGCTCAAAAGGACTAGCGGCCTCCTACGAGCAGTACTTC. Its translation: CASSSKGLAASYEQYF.

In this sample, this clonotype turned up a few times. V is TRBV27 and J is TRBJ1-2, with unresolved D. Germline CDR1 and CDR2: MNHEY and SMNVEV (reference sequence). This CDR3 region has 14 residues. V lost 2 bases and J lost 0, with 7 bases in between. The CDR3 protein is CASSLRFSNYGYTF. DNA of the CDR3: TGTGCCAGCAGTTTACGTTTTTCTAACTATGGCTACACCTTC.

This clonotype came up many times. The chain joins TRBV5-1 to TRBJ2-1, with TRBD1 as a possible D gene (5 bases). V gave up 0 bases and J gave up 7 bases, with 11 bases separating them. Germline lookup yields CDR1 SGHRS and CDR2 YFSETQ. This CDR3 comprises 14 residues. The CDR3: CASSLVESGNEQFF. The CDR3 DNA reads TGCGCCAGCAGCTTGGTAGAATCAGGGAATGAGCAGTTCTTC.